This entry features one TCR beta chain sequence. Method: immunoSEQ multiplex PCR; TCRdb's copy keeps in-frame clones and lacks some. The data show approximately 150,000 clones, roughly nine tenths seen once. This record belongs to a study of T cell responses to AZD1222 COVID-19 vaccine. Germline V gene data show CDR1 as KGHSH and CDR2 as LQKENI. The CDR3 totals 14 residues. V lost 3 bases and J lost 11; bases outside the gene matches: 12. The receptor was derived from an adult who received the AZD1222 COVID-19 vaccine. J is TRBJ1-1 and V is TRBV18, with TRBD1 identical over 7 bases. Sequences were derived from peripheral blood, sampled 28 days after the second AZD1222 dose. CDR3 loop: CASSPTQKGGGAFF. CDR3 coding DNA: TGTGCCAGCTCACCGACGCAAAAAGGGGGCGGGGCTTTCTTT.